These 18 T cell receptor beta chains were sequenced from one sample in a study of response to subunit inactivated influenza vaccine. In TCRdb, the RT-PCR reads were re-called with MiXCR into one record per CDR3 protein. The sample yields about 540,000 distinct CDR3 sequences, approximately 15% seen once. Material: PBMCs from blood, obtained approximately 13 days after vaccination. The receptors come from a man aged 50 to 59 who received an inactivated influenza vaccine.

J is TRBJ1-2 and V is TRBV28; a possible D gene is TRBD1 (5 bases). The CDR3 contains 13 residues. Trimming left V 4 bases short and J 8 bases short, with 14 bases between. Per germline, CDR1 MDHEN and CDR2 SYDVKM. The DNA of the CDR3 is TGTGCCAGCAGTTCGTCGGGGGTTTGGGGCTACACCTTC. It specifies CASSSSGVWGYTF.

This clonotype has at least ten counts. Here the CDR3 DNA reads TGTGCCAGCAGTTATGGGGTAGGACGGTTGGAAAAACCCCAGCATTTT. As protein: CASSYGVGRLEKPQHF. This chain links TRBV28 with TRBJ1-5; D remains ambiguous. Germline V lookup: CDR1 MDHEN, CDR2 SYDVKM. Trimming removed 4 bases from V and 10 bases from J, with 23 bases in between. The CDR3 has 16 amino acids.

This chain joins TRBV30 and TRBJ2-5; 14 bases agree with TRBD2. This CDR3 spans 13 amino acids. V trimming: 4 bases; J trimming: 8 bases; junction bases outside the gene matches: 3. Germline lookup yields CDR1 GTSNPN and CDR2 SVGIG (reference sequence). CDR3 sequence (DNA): TGTGCCTGGAAGGGACTAGCGGGGGTAACCCAGTACTTC. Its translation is CAWKGLAGVTQYF.

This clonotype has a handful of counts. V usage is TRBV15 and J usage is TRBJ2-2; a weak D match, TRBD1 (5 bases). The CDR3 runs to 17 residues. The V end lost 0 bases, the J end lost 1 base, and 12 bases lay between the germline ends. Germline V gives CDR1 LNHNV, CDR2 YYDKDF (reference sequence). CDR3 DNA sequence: TGTGCCACCAGCAGAGATCTGACAGTAATGAACACCGGGGAGCTGTTTTTT. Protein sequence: CATSRDLTVMNTGELFF.

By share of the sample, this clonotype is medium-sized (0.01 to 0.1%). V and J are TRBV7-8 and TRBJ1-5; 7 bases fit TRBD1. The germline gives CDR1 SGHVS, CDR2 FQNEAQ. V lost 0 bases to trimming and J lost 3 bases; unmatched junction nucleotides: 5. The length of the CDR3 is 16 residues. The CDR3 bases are TGTGCCAGCAGCTTAGCTACAGGGGTCGACAATCAGCCCCAGCATTTT. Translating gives CASSLATGVDNQPQHF.

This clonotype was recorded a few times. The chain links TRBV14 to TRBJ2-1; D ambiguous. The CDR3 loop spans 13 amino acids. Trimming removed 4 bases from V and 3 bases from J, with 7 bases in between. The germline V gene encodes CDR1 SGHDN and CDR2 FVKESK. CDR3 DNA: TGTGCCAGCAGCCCCAAAAACTACAATGAGCAGTTCTTC. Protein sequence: CASSPKNYNEQFF. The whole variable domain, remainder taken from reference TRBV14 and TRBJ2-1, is EAGVTQFPSHSVIEKGQTVTLRCDPISGHDNLYWYRRVMGKEIKFLLHFVKESKQDESGMPNNRFLAERTGGTYSTLKVQPAELEDSGVYFCASSPKNYNEQFFGPGTRLTVL.

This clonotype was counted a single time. Here the CDR3 reads CASSFEGYSNQPQHF. The CDR3 DNA reads as TGCGCCAGCAGCTTTGAGGGGTATAGCAATCAGCCCCAGCATTTT. The V call is TRBV5-1, the J call TRBJ1-5, with a weak D call TRBD1 (5 bases). The CDR3 contains 15 residues. Germline CDR1 SGHRS, CDR2 YFSETQ. Trimming pared 2 bases from V and 0 bases from J, leaving 9 bases between.

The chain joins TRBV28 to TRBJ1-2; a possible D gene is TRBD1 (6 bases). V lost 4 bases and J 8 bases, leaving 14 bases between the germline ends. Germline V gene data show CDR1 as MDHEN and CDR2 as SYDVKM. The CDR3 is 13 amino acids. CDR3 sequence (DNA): TGTGCCAGCAGTTCACTTACAGGGTTCGGCTACACCTTC. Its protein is CASSSLTGFGYTF.

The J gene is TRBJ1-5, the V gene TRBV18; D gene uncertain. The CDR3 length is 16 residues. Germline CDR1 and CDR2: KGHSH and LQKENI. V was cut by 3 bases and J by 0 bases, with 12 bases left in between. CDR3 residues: CASSPSGSGSNQPQHF. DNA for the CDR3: TGTGCCAGCTCACCTTCCGGAAGCGGTAGCAATCAGCCCCAGCATTTT.

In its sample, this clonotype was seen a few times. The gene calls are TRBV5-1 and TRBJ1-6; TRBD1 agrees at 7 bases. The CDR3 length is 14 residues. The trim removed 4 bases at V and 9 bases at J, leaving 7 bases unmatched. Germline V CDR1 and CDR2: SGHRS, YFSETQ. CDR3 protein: CASSAGQFSSPLHF. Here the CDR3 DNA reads TGCGCCAGCAGCGCGGGACAGTTTAGTTCACCCCTCCACTTT.

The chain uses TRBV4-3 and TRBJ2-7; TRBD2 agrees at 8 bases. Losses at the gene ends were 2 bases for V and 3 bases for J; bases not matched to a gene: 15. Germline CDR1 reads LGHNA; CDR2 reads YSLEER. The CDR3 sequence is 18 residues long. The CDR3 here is CASSQWFDLAGARYEQYF. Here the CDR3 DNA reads TGCGCCAGCAGCCAATGGTTTGATCTAGCGGGTGCTCGCTACGAGCAGTACTTC.

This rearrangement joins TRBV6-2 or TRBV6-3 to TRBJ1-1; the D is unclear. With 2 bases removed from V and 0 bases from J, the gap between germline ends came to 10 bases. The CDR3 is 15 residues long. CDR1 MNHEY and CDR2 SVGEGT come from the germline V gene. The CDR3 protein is CASSYPRRMNTEAFF. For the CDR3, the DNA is TGTGCCAGCAGTTACCCTCGGCGGATGAACACTGAAGCTTTCTTT.

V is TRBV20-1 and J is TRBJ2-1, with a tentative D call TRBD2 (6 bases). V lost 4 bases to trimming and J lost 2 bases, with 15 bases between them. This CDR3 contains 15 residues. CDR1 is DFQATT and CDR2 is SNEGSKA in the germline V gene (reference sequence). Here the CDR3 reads CSANLGRGTYNEQFF. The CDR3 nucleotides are TGCAGTGCTAATCTCGGGCGGGGCACCTACAATGAGCAGTTCTTC.

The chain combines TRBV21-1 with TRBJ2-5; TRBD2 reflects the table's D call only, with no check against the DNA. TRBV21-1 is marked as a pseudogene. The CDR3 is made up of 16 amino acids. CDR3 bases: TGTGCCAGCAGCAAAGAAGCGGGGGGCCACCGAGAGACCCAGTACTTC. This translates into CASSKEAGGHRETQYF.

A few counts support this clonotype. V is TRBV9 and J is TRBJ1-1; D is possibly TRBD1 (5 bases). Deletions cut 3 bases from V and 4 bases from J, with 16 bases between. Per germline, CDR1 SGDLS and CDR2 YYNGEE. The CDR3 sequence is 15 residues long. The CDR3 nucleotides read TGTGCCAGCAGCGCGAGACCTGGGGCGGGCACTGAAGCTTTCTTT. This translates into CASSARPGAGTEAFF.

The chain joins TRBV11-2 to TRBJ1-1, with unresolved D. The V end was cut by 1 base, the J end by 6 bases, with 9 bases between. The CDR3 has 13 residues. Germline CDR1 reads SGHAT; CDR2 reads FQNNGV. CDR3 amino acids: CASSLGQLAEAFF. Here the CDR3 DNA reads TGTGCCAGCAGCTTAGGGCAGTTGGCTGAAGCTTTCTTT.

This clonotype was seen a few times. The CDR3 nucleotides read TGCGCCAGCAGCCAAGTGAACGGGGGACAGGGGTTGACAGATACGCAGTATTTT. It specifies CASSQVNGGQGLTDTQYF. This rearrangement joins TRBV4-1 to TRBJ2-3; the match to TRBD1 covers 10 bases. The germline gives CDR1 MGHRA, CDR2 YSYEKL. The J segment lost 3 bases and the V segment lost 1 base, leaving 10 bases of the junction unmatched. The CDR3 is made up of 18 amino acids.

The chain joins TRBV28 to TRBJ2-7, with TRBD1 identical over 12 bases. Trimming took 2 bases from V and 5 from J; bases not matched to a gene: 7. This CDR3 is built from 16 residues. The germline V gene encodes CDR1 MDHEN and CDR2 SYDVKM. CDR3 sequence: CASSLGGTGGRNEQYF. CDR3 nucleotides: TGTGCCAGCAGTTTAGGGGGGACAGGGGGCAGGAACGAGCAGTACTTC.